This TCR beta chain was captured by sequencing in a study of beta chain features in type 1 diabetes. The CDR3 totals 14 residues. Germline CDR1 SGHRS, CDR2 YFSETQ. The J segment lost 3 bases and the V segment lost 4 bases, leaving 5 bases of the junction unmatched. General observations from the study: Short templates might get an advantage during PCR, and this would be equal in patients and controls.

Reverse transcribing all isolated RNA meant expressed TCRB transcripts were sequenced. Here immunoSEQ multiplex PCR was the method, and the copy in TCRdb shows in-frame clones only, minus some. The table includes 250,000 to 400,000 clones, about 14% detected once. Turning to this clone: The antigen remains unidentified.

The sequenced material came from central memory CD4+ T cells from blood. V gene TRBV5-1 combines with J gene TRBJ2-5; 8 nucleotides align to TRBD2. This clonotype was sampled from a man younger than 40 in good health. The CDR3 DNA follows: TGCGCCAGCAGCCCTTTTAGCGGGGAAGAGACCCAGTACTTC. As protein: CASSPFSGEETQYF.